These 25 T cell receptor beta chains were sequenced from one sample in a study of T cells in localized non-small cell lung cancer. Generated by immunoSEQ multiplex PCR, the TCRdb table keeps only in-frame clones and is missing some. The sample has about 30,000 clones, over 80% seen once; the top ten hold about 7%. Sequencing used peripheral blood, obtained before any cancer treatment. The receptors come from an older male donor with stage I lung adenocarcinoma.

The chain combines TRBV7-2 with TRBJ1-3; D remains ambiguous. This CDR3 comprises 13 residues. The V and J ends lost 5 bases and 4 bases respectively, with 9 bases between them. Germline V gene sequence: CDR1 SGHTA, CDR2 FQGNSA. The CDR3 region has the DNA TGTGCCAGCAGCCCCCTCTCCGGAAACACCATATATTTT. The encoded protein is CASSPLSGNTIYF. The complete variable domain, with remaining parts taken from reference TRBV7-2 and TRBJ1-3, reads GAGVSQSPSNKVTEKGKDVELRCDPISGHTALYWYRQSLGQGLEFLIYFQGNSAPDKSGLPSDRFSAERTGGSVSTLTIQRTQQEDSAVYLCASSPLSGNTIYFGEGSWLTVV.

The chain recombines TRBV9 with TRBJ2-3; TRBD1 matches at 9 bases. The CDR3 is 19 amino acids. V trimming: 3 bases; J trimming: 3 bases; junction bases outside the gene matches: 17. CDR1 is SGDLS, CDR2 YYNGEE, per germline. CDR3 nucleotide sequence: TGTGCCAGCAGCGCAGAAGGACAGGGGCCTCGGGAGGAAACAGATACGCAGTATTTT. Protein: CASSAEGQGPREETDTQYF.

This clone was observed once. The chain has TRBV4-3 and TRBJ2-7; 9 bases align to TRBD2. In germline, CDR1 is LGHNA, CDR2 YSLEER. J was trimmed by 4 bases and V by 1 base; bases with no gene match: 5. The CDR3 loop spans 15 amino acids. CDR3 residues: CASSQALAGGYEQYF. The DNA of the CDR3 is TGCGCCAGCAGCCAAGCTCTTGCGGGGGGGTACGAGCAGTACTTC.

The chain employs TRBV11-2 and TRBJ2-7, with 7 bases matching TRBD1. CDR1 SGHAT and CDR2 FQNNGV come from the germline V gene. Trimming cost V 4 bases and J 6 bases; bases outside gene matches: 12. The CDR3 extends over 15 amino acids. The CDR3 DNA reads TGTGCCAGCAGCTCATGGGGCCAGGGGGTCGCCGAGCAGTACTTC. Protein sequence: CASSSWGQGVAEQYF.

V is TRBV4-3 and J is TRBJ2-1; possible D gene TRBD2, 5 bases. Per germline, CDR1 LGHNA and CDR2 YSLEER. This CDR3 comprises 15 residues. Between the trimmed V and J ends, which lost 6 bases and 7 bases, there was a span of 19 bases. For the CDR3, the DNA is TGCGCCAGCAGTCTCACACTAGAAGCCGGGAATGAGCAGTTCTTC. Amino acids: CASSLTLEAGNEQFF.

V gene TRBV4-1 combines with J gene TRBJ2-2; 7 bases line up with TRBD2. The junction had 2 bases not matched to a gene; V was cut back by 6 bases and J by 7 bases. Germline CDR1 MGHRA, CDR2 YSYEKL. The CDR3 is 12 amino acids. DNA of the CDR3: TGCGCCAGCAGGGTAGCGGGCGGGGAGCTGTTTTTT. This sequence encodes CASRVAGGELFF.

The chain is built from TRBV6-5 and TRBJ1-1, with 7 bases aligning to TRBD1. With V trimmed by 8 bases and J by 0 bases, 3 bases remained unmatched. CDR1 and CDR2 from the germline V gene are MNHEY and SVGAGI. The CDR3 covers 13 residues. This chain's CDR3 is CASGDRMNTEAFF. The CDR3 DNA follows: TGTGCCAGCGGGGACAGAATGAACACTGAAGCTTTCTTT.

The chain combines TRBV27 with TRBJ1-4; D possibly corresponds to TRBD1 (5 bases). CDR1 is MNHEY and CDR2 is SMNVEV in the germline V gene (reference sequence). V was pared by 5 bases and J by 7 bases, with 17 bases between. This CDR3 comprises 15 residues. CDR3 loop: CASSPGAGWGEKLFF. CDR3 coding DNA: TGTGCCAGCAGTCCCGGGGCAGGGTGGGGTGAAAAACTGTTTTTT.

The chain recombines TRBV19 with TRBJ1-1, with D possibly being TRBD1 (5 bases). Germline V gene sequence: CDR1 LNHDA, CDR2 SQIVND (reference sequence). V lost 3 bases and J lost 7, with 9 bases in between. This CDR3 comprises 12 residues. In DNA form, the CDR3 reads TGTGCCAGTAGTATGACAGACCTTGAAGCTTTCTTT. It encodes CASSMTDLEAFF.

J is TRBJ2-1 and V is TRBV5-1; 13 nucleotides line up with TRBD2. CDR1 and CDR2 from the germline V gene are SGHRS and YFSETQ. Germline trimming cut 4 bases from V and 9 bases from J; bases unmatched to any gene: 7. CDR3 length equals 15 residues. CDR3 sequence reads: CASSLTSGGAIEQFF. For the CDR3, the DNA is TGCGCCAGCAGCCTAACTAGCGGGGGGGCCATTGAGCAGTTCTTC.

The genes are TRBV5-1 and TRBJ2-2, with no clear D. Germline V gives CDR1 SGHRS, CDR2 YFSETQ. The CDR3 runs to 13 residues. V was shortened by 7 bases and J by 1 base, with 8 bases between the two germline ends. CDR3 region: CASGKGNTGELFF. DNA of the CDR3: TGCGCCAGCGGCAAGGGGAACACCGGGGAGCTGTTTTTT.

J is TRBJ2-2 and V is TRBV6-1, with D perhaps matching TRBD2 (8 bases). The CDR3 runs 16 residues. Trimming shortened V by 4 bases and J by 5 bases, and 17 bases separated the two germline ends. Germline V gene data show CDR1 as MNHNS and CDR2 as SASEGT. The chain's CDR3 is CASSAVVAGQTGELFF. The CDR3 DNA is TGTGCCAGCAGTGCAGTGGTAGCGGGACAGACCGGGGAGCTGTTTTTT.

The chain carries TRBV19 and TRBJ1-5; no firm D call. The CDR3 is 13 amino acids. V lost 10 bases, J lost 4 bases, and 14 bases lay in between. In germline, CDR1 is LNHDA, CDR2 SQIVND (reference sequence). The CDR3 region is CATKGRMNQPQHF. CDR3 bases: TGTGCCACCAAGGGCAGGATGAATCAGCCCCAGCATTTT.

This chain uses TRBV5-8 with TRBJ2-7, with 13 positions matching TRBD2. The length of the CDR3 is 18 residues. The V gene's germline CDR1 is SGHTS and CDR2 YDEGEE. V lost 5 bases, J lost 0 bases, and 11 bases stayed unmatched. The CDR3 region is CASSFTPGTSGVSYEQYF. CDR3 DNA: TGTGCCAGCAGTTTCACCCCCGGGACTAGCGGGGTCTCCTACGAGCAGTACTTC.

This sequence joins TRBV19 and TRBJ2-7; no clear D. Germline CDR1 is LNHDA and CDR2 is SQIVND (reference sequence). This CDR3 is built from 11 residues. Trimming shortened V by 5 bases and J by 5 bases, and 7 bases separated the two germline ends. Written as DNA, the CDR3 is TGTGCCAGTAGTTCGGGTGACGAGCAGTACTTC. Its translation is CASSSGDEQYF.

The chain uses TRBV2 and TRBJ1-2; D may be TRBD1 (5 bases). The CDR3 is 13 residues long. V lost 6 bases and J 5 bases, leaving 13 bases between the germline ends. Germline V CDR1 and CDR2: SNHLY, FYNNEI. As DNA, the CDR3 is TGTGCCAGCAGCCGGGACGGAGGTTATGGCTACACCTTC. The encoded protein is CASSRDGGYGYTF.

This chain uses TRBV5-1 with TRBJ2-1; D is uncertain. CDR3 length: 15 residues. The V and J ends lost 1 base and 5 bases respectively, with 13 bases between them. The germline CDR1 and CDR2 sequences are SGHRS and YFSETQ. The CDR3 nucleotides are TGCGCCAGCAGCTTGATCGAAGCTGGGAACAATGAGCAGTTCTTC. Translated, it gives CASSLIEAGNNEQFF.

The count of this clone is one. The rearrangement links TRBV5-6 to TRBJ1-2; D may be TRBD1 (5 bases). CDR3 length: 11 residues. Germline CDR1 reads SGHDT; CDR2 reads YYEEEE. The V end was cut by 3 bases, the J end by 10 bases, with 10 bases between. The CDR3 nucleotides are TGTGCCAGCAGCTATGACAGAGTCTACACCTTC. It yields the protein CASSYDRVYTF.

This clone was found once. J is TRBJ1-1 and V is TRBV7-2, with a tentative D call TRBD1 (5 bases). The germline V gene encodes CDR1 SGHTA and CDR2 FQGNSA. The CDR3 is 16 amino acids. Trimming removed 5 bases at V and 0 bases at J, with 16 bases between. CDR3 amino acids: CASSPGWGTMNTEAFF. As DNA, the CDR3 is TGTGCCAGCAGCCCGGGTTGGGGGACGATGAACACTGAAGCTTTCTTT.

Worth noting for this clone: The same CDR3 arises from other DNA sequences in this sample as well. CDR3: CASSSPDRSGANVLTF. The CDR3 coding sequence is TGTGCCAGCAGCTCCCCCGATAGATCTGGGGCCAACGTCCTGACTTTC. This chain joins TRBV6-6 and TRBJ2-6; D is unresolved. The V end lost 6 bases, the J end lost 1 base, and 13 bases lay between the germline ends. The length of the CDR3 is 16 residues. CDR1 and CDR2 from the germline V gene are MNHNY and SVGAGI (reference sequence).

V and J are TRBV5-1 and TRBJ2-7; maybe TRBD2 (5 bases). The ends were cut back, 2 bases at V and 5 bases at J, with 17 bases in the middle. The V gene's germline CDR1 is SGHRS and CDR2 YFSETQ. The CDR3 extends over 15 amino acids. CDR3 region: CASSFQAVSSHEQYF. In DNA, the CDR3 is TGCGCCAGCAGCTTTCAAGCGGTTTCGAGTCACGAGCAGTACTTC.

The V gene is TRBV30, the J gene TRBJ2-7; D unresolved. The CDR3 length is 17 residues. The V and J ends lost 3 bases and 0 bases respectively, with 21 bases between them. Germline lookup yields CDR1 GTSNPN and CDR2 SVGIG (reference sequence). The CDR3 region has the DNA TGTGCCTGGAGGCCCGGCGAGTGGCTTGTTAGCTCCTACGAGCAGTACTTC. This encodes CAWRPGEWLVSSYEQYF. Based on the CDR3 plus reference TRBV30 and TRBJ2-7, the full variable domain is SQTIHQWPATLVQPVGSPLSLECTVEGTSNPNLYWYRQAAGRGLQLLFYSVGIGQISSEVPQNLSASRPQDRQFILSSKKLLLSDSGFYLCAWRPGEWLVSSYEQYFGPGTRLTVT.

The chain links TRBV4-3 to TRBJ2-7; 8 bases agree with TRBD1. This CDR3 contains 13 residues. J gave up 6 bases and V 0 bases, and 1 base lay outside the gene matches. The V gene's germline CDR1 is LGHNA and CDR2 YSLEER. CDR3: CASSQEDRAEQYF. The CDR3 DNA reads as TGCGCCAGCAGCCAAGAGGACAGGGCCGAGCAGTACTTC.

The rearrangement joins TRBV2 to TRBJ2-1; D unresolved. Germline CDR1 SNHLY, CDR2 FYNNEI. V was trimmed by 5 bases and J by 2 bases, leaving 13 bases between them. This CDR3 spans 15 amino acids. The CDR3 sequence is CASSRDRPAYNEQFF. CDR3 nucleotide sequence: TGTGCCAGCAGTAGGGATCGACCGGCCTACAATGAGCAGTTCTTC.

V and J are TRBV9 and TRBJ2-3, with 13 bases matching TRBD2. Germline loops: CDR1 SGDLS, CDR2 YYNGEE. The V segment lost 4 bases and the J segment 5 bases; nucleotides outside the gene matches: 10. The CDR3 consists of 17 residues. The CDR3 nucleotides read TGTGCCAGCAGCTTCTCGGGACTAGCGGGGCCACGAGATACGCAGTATTTT. It codes for CASSFSGLAGPRDTQYF.